The rows below give T cell receptor beta chains drawn from one sample of a study of T cell responses to AZD1222 COVID-19 vaccine. Sequencing used immunoSEQ multiplex PCR; TCRdb keeps in-frame clones, though not all of them. The profile shows some 100,000 clones, about 90% of them singletons. The sample consisted of peripheral blood, taken on day 0 of AZD1222 vaccination. The origin of the receptors is an adult in good health. The CDR3 runs from the conserved cysteine through the conserved F or W. The order of the fields is J gene, V gene, D gene, clone size, CDR3 DNA, CDR3 protein. The D gene is left open where the match is weak. Not every row has a clone size; where given, it reads once, few, many or a size class.

>TRBJ1-1|TRBV10-3|-|-
TGTGCCATCAGGAAGGACATCAATGAAGCTTTCTTT
CAIRKDINEAFF
>TRBJ1-1|TRBV19|-|-
TGTGCCAGTAGTATAGGGCAGAACACTGAAGCTTTCTTT
CASSIGQNTEAFF
>TRBJ2-4|TRBV20-1|-|-
TGCAGTGCTAGTTACGGGGGTGGGAACATTCAGTACTTC
CSASYGGGNIQYF
>TRBJ1-2|TRBV14|-|once
TGTGCCAGCAGTAGAGGGGTCGTCTATGGCTACACCTTC
CASSRGVVYGYTF
>TRBJ2-7|TRBV25-1|-|-
TGTGCCAGCATTCCGTTCGGGACGTACGAGCAGTACTTC
CASIPFGTYEQYF
>TRBJ2-5|TRBV7-9|TRBD1|-
TGTGCCAGCAGCCCACAGGGGGCAGGGAAGAGAACCCAGTACTTC
CASSPQGAGKRTQYF
>TRBJ2-2|TRBV4-1|-|-
TGCGCCAGCAGCCAAGTGGTCGGGAGAGGTACCGGGGAGCTGTTTTTT
CASSQVVGRGTGELFF
>TRBJ1-4|TRBV7-2|-|-
TGTGCCAGCAGCTTAGCATCAACTAATGAAAAACTGTTTTTT
CASSLASTNEKLFF
>TRBJ2-7|TRBV7-3|-|once
TGTGCCAGCAGCTTTGAGGGTTCGTACGAGCAGTACTTC
CASSFEGSYEQYF
>TRBJ2-6|TRBV4-1|-|-
TGCGCCAGCAGCCAAGACGGACCGGGGGCGACTGGGGCCAACGTCCTGACTTTC
CASSQDGPGATGANVLTF
>TRBJ2-7|TRBV18|TRBD1|-
TGTGCCAGCTCACCGCGGGACAGGGTCGACGAGCAGTACTTC
CASSPRDRVDEQYF
>TRBJ2-3|TRBV28|-|-
TGTGCCAGCAGTTTCTCGGACGGGGGTAGCACAGATACGCAGTATTTT
CASSFSDGGSTDTQYF
>TRBJ1-5|TRBV13|-|-
TGTGCCAGCAGCTTAGGAGTCTCGGCCAGCAATCAGCCCCAGCATTTT
CASSLGVSASNQPQHF
>TRBJ2-4|TRBV5-4|-|-
TGTGCCAGCAGCTCCATGACAGCCTCAAAAAACATTCAGTACTTC
CASSSMTASKNIQYF
>TRBJ2-7|TRBV28|-|-
TGTGCCAGCGGCTCAGTGCGCGAGCAGTACTTC
CASGSVREQYF
>TRBJ2-1|TRBV5-1|-|-
TGCGCCAGCAGCCCGTTCCGGGACTATGAGCAGTTCTTC
CASSPFRDYEQFF
>TRBJ2-3|TRBV5-1|-|-
TGCGCCAGCAGCGGCGGGACCACCACAGATACGCAGTATTTT
CASSGGTTTDTQYF
>TRBJ1-2|TRBV5-4|-|-
TGTGCCAGCAGCTTGGACCCAGCTGCGTGGACCTTC
CASSLDPAAWTF
>TRBJ1-2|TRBV2|-|-
TGTGCCAGCAGTGTAAGGGACATAGGCCGGCGGGGTGGCTACACCTTC
CASSVRDIGRRGGYTF
>TRBJ1-2|TRBV10-1|TRBD1|-
TGCGCCAGCACCCCGTTAGGGACAGCAAATCAACCGAGAAATGGCTACACCTTC
CASTPLGTANQPRNGYTF
>TRBJ1-2|TRBV21-1|-|-
TGTGCCAGCAGCAAAACAGGGGGCATTGCCAACTATGGCTACACCTTC
CASSKTGGIANYGYTF
>TRBJ2-1|TRBV2|-|-
TGTGCCAGCAGGGGCGGTTTGATTAATGAGCAGTTCTTC
CASRGGLINEQFF
>TRBJ2-2|TRBV9|-|once
TGTGCCAGCAGCGTACAGGGGGGCACCGGGGAGCTGTTTTTT
CASSVQGGTGELFF
>TRBJ2-7|TRBV5-1|TRBD1|-
TGCGCCAGCAGCTTATGGAGCGGACAGGGTCCCGAGCAGTACTTC
CASSLWSGQGPEQYF
>TRBJ2-1|TRBV10-1|TRBD2|-
TGCGCCAGCAGTGAGTCAAGCGGGAGGGCCTTGTTGTTCTTC
CASSESSGRALLFF
>TRBJ2-1|TRBV10-3|-|once
TGTGCCATCAGTGCCATACCAAATGAGCAGTTCTTC
CAISAIPNEQFF